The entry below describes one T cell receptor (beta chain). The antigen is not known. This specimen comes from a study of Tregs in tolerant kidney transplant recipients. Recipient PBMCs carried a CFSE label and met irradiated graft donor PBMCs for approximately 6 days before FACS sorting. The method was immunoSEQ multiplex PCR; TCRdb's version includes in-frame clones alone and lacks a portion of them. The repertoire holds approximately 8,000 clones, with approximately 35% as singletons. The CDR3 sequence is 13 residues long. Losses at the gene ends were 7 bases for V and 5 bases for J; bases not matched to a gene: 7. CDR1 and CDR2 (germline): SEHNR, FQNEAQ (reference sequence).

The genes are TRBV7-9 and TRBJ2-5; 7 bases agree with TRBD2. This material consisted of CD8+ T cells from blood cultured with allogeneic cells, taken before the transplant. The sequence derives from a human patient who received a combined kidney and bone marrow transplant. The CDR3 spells CASNRGEAETQYF. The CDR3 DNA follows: TGTGCCAGCAACCGGGGGGAGGCTGAGACCCAGTACTTC.